This TCR beta chain was sequenced for a study of Ad26.COV2.S vaccination and SARS-CoV-2 variants. Assay used: immunoSEQ multiplex PCR; TCRdb lists only in-frame clones, some missing. The table includes about 350,000 clones, roughly 94% detected once. Concerning this clone itself: Its antigen remains unknown.

This CDR3 is built from 15 residues. The germline CDR1 and CDR2 sequences are SGHNT and YYREEE (reference sequence). Trimming pared 0 bases from V and 3 bases from J, leaving 10 bases between. Study results and limitations: After vaccination, reports described spike-specific CD8+ and CD4+ T cell responses as showing substantial breadth.

The gene calls are TRBV5-4 and TRBJ1-3; D not certain. Sequenced material: peripheral blood, taken after recovery from COVID-19. This receptor was identified in a human donor who had recovered from COVID-19. CDR3 protein: CASSLAADLGNTIYF. In nucleotides, the CDR3 is TGTGCCAGCAGCTTGGCGGCGGACCTTGGAAACACCATATATTTT.